The 5 T cell receptor beta chains reported below all come from one sample, sequenced in a study of T cell responses to AZD1222 COVID-19 vaccine. Sequencing was performed with immunoSEQ multiplex PCR; in TCRdb, only in-frame clones are kept and a portion is missing. This table holds approximately 100,000 clones, approximately 87% found once. This specimen consisted of peripheral blood, obtained on day 0 of AZD1222 vaccination. Receptors were obtained from an adult in good health.

This clone was detected only once. The chain carries TRBV7-9 and TRBJ1-1; the D is unclear. Germline CDR1 and CDR2: SEHNR and FQNEAQ (reference sequence). The CDR3 consists of 12 residues. Trimming shortened V by 5 bases and J by 11 bases, and 15 bases separated the two germline ends. CDR3 loop: CASSPSTTRAFF. CDR3 DNA sequence: TGTGCCAGCAGCCCTAGTACTACACGGGCTTTCTTT.

The rearrangement links TRBV19 to TRBJ1-1; TRBD1 agrees at 7 bases. The germline CDR1 and CDR2 sequences are LNHDA and SQIVND (reference sequence). V lost 5 bases and J lost 2; bases outside the gene matches: 5. This CDR3 region has 14 residues. For the CDR3, the DNA is TGTGCCAGTAGTCTTCGGACAGGTAACACTGAAGCTTTCTTT. Translating gives CASSLRTGNTEAFF.

This chain connects TRBV19 to TRBJ1-6, with a weak D call TRBD1 (5 bases). Germline-derived CDR1 and CDR2 are LNHDA and SQIVND (reference sequence). The CDR3 covers 14 residues. The V end was cut by 2 bases, the J end by 8 bases, with 10 bases between. This CDR3 reads CASSISGTDSPLHF. As DNA, the CDR3 is TGTGCCAGTAGTATATCAGGGACTGATTCACCCCTCCACTTT.

The rearrangement uses TRBV28 and TRBJ2-1; 12 positions agree with TRBD2. Germline V gene sequence: CDR1 MDHEN, CDR2 SYDVKM. The CDR3 spans 16 residues. The V and J ends lost 8 bases and 1 base, in that order; junction bases with no gene match: 6. This chain's CDR3 is CASGLAGGTSYNEQFF. DNA of the CDR3: TGTGCCAGCGGTCTAGCGGGAGGGACGTCCTACAATGAGCAGTTCTTC.

The V gene is TRBV19, the J gene TRBJ1-5; TRBD1 matches 7 bases. The J segment lost 3 bases and the V segment lost 5 bases, leaving 10 bases of the junction unmatched. Germline V gene lookup returns CDR1 LNHDA and CDR2 SQIVND (reference sequence). This CDR3 has 16 amino acids. The CDR3 here is CASSHVWDSLNQPQHF. In DNA form, the CDR3 reads TGTGCCAGTAGTCATGTTTGGGACAGCCTCAATCAGCCCCAGCATTTT.